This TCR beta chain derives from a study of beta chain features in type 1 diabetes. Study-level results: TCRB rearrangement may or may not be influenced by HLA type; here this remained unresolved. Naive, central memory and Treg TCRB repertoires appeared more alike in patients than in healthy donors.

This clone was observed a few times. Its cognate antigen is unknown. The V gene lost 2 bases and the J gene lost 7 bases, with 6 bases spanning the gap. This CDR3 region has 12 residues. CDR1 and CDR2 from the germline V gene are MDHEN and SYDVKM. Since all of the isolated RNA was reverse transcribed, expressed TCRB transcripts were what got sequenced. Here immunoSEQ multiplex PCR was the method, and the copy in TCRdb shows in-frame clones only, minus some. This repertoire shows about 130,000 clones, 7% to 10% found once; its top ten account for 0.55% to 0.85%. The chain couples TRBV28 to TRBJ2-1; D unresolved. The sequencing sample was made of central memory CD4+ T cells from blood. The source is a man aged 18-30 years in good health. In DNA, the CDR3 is TGTGCCAGCAGTTTACCCCTTAATGAGCAGTTCTTC. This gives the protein CASSLPLNEQFF.